This TCR beta chain was captured by sequencing in a study of post-analysis software for immune sequencing data. Tagging with unique molecular identifiers was a feature of the TCR beta cDNA libraries. MiXCR, applied by TCRdb to the PCR reads, yields one record per CDR3 protein. The sample holds 750,000 to 950,000 distinct CDR3 sequences, 46% seen once. V was clipped by 0 bases and J by 2 bases, with 12 bases between them. CDR3 length: 15 residues. Germline values: CDR1 SGHKS, CDR2 YYEKEE (reference sequence). Broader study findings: Roughly 5 TRBV segments, TRBV5-6, TRBV5-1 and TRBV20-1 among them, were found more frequent in patients than controls.

This clonotype was seen a handful of times. Its antigen is unknown. The receptor comes from a girl between 10 and 17 years old with multiple sclerosis. The sequenced sample consisted of blood. The chain links TRBV5-5 to TRBJ2-7; unclear D gene. CDR3 in amino acids: CASSLGVVGTYEQYF. As DNA, the CDR3 is TGTGCCAGCAGCTTGGGGGTTGTGGGGACCTACGAGCAGTACTTC.